These 32 T cell receptor beta chains were all obtained from the same sample, sequenced in a study of cytomegalovirus exposure and HLA in healthy donors. The PCR had 60 Vbeta and 13 Jbeta primers. Produced via immunoSEQ multiplex PCR; TCRdb's table is partial and in-frame only. The sample holds 170,000 or so clones; about 80% are singletons and the top ten take about 0.63%. The sample taken for sequencing was PBMCs. These receptors were taken from a boy aged 5-17 years in good health and CMV-seronegative.

Turning to this clone: Sequence at one end of the junction differs from germline and may be a read error. V gene TRBV7-9 combines with J gene TRBJ1-2; D gene ambiguous. There are 15 residues in the CDR3. Germline V gene data show CDR1 as SEHNR and CDR2 as FQNEAQ (reference sequence). CDR3 in DNA: TGTTCCAGCAGCTTAGTCTGGAGTCCTAACTATGGCTACACCTTC. Amino acids: CSSSLVWSPNYGYTF.

The table lists this clone with a few counts. The chain uses TRBV25-1 and TRBJ2-7, with no clear D. V shed 3 bases and J shed 1 base, with 7 bases lying between them. The CDR3 runs 13 residues. The germline V gene has CDR1 MGHDK and CDR2 SYGVNS. CDR3 protein: CASSESQSYEQYF. CDR3 nucleotide sequence: TGTGCCAGCAGTGAGTCACAGTCCTACGAGCAGTACTTC.

This chain uses TRBV6-9 with TRBJ2-1; 8 positions agree with TRBD1. Germline values: CDR1 MNHGY, CDR2 SVAAGI. The CDR3 is 15 amino acids. V shed 9 bases and J 2 bases; nucleotides not matched to a gene: 9. The CDR3: CASTVGQDTYNEQFF. The CDR3, as DNA: TGTGCCAGTACGGTGGGACAGGACACCTACAATGAGCAGTTCTTC.

As regards this clone: One end of the junction fails to match germline, which may point to a read error. The chain uses TRBV7-9 and TRBJ2-7; 9 bases map to TRBD1. Per germline, CDR1 SEHNR and CDR2 FQNEAQ (reference sequence). CDR3 length: 13 amino acids. The DNA for the CDR3 is TGTTCCAGCAGCTGGCGGACAGGGGACGAGCAGTACTTC. Its protein is CSSSWRTGDEQYF.

V gene TRBV5-1 combines with J gene TRBJ1-1; the D is unclear. Germline V gene sequence: CDR1 SGHRS, CDR2 YFSETQ. This CDR3 is built from 13 residues. V lost 0 bases and J lost 7, with 10 bases in between. The CDR3 DNA reads as TGCGCCAGCAGCTTGGAGCCACTAGATGAAGCTTTCTTT. This translates into CASSLEPLDEAFF.

Only one count was recorded for this clone. The chain carries TRBV2 and TRBJ1-2; TRBD1 matches at 8 bases. Germline assignment: CDR1 SNHLY and CDR2 FYNNEI. The CDR3 runs to 14 residues. The V and J ends lost 1 base and 8 bases, in that order; junction bases with no gene match: 6. CDR3 in DNA: TGTGCCAGCAGTGAAGACGGACAGGGCAGGGGCTACACCTTC. Protein sequence: CASSEDGQGRGYTF.

This clone came up a few times. The genes are TRBV30 and TRBJ1-2; 7 positions agree with TRBD1. This CDR3 contains 15 residues. CDR1 and CDR2 (germline): GTSNPN, SVGIG (reference sequence). V shed 8 bases and J 4 bases; nucleotides not matched to a gene: 16. The CDR3: CAKAPDRVEGYGYTF. The CDR3 nucleotides are TGTGCCAAAGCCCCTGACAGGGTAGAAGGCTATGGCTACACCTTC.

CDR3 sequence reads: CASSPAGKGTEAFF. CDR3 in DNA: TGTGCCAGCTCACCGGCAGGGAAGGGAACTGAAGCTTTCTTT. This chain uses TRBV18 with TRBJ1-1; D is possibly TRBD1 (5 bases). The V end was cut by 3 bases, the J end by 5 bases, with 13 bases between. The CDR3 sequence is 14 residues long. Germline V gives CDR1 KGHSH, CDR2 LQKENI.

The chain links TRBV4-3 to TRBJ1-2, with D possibly matching TRBD1 (6 bases). The V end was cut by 0 bases, the J end by 0 bases, with 8 bases between. CDR3 size: 15 residues. In germline, CDR1 is LGHNA, CDR2 YSLEER. The CDR3 DNA sequence: TGCGCCAGCAGCCAAGACAGGGGTACTAACTATGGCTACACCTTC. It translates to CASSQDRGTNYGYTF.

This clone has a single count. The genes are TRBV7-2 and TRBJ2-1; 8 bases fit TRBD2. The CDR3 has 15 amino acids. Trimming at V came to 1 base and at J to 8 bases, leaving 7 bases not matched to a gene. Germline V gene lookup returns CDR1 SGHTA and CDR2 FQGNSA. The CDR3 is CASSLVGLANHEQFF. The CDR3 DNA is TGTGCCAGCAGCTTAGTTGGACTAGCAAATCATGAGCAGTTCTTC.

This chain links TRBV5-8 with TRBJ2-7, with 11 bases matching TRBD2. V lost 0 bases to trimming and J lost 3 bases; unmatched junction nucleotides: 2. Germline V lookup: CDR1 SGHTS, CDR2 YDEGEE. CDR3 length equals 15 residues. CDR3 DNA: TGTGCCAGCAGCTTGGAGACTAGCGGGAACTACGAGCAGTACTTC. Encoded protein: CASSLETSGNYEQYF.

The chain combines TRBV5-1 with TRBJ2-6; TRBD1 matches at 7 bases. Trimming took 4 bases from V and 0 from J; bases not matched to a gene: 4. The CDR3 runs 16 residues. Germline values: CDR1 SGHRS, CDR2 YFSETQ. The DNA for the CDR3 is TGCGCCAGCAGCGGGGGACAGAGCTCTGGGGCCAACGTCCTGACTTTC. It yields the protein CASSGGQSSGANVLTF.

The CDR3 sequence: CASSILGQGTLDTEAFF. The DNA of the CDR3 is TGTGCCAGTAGTATCCTCGGACAGGGAACCTTGGACACTGAAGCTTTCTTT. J is TRBJ1-1 and V is TRBV19; TRBD1 agrees at 8 bases. Germline V gene sequence: CDR1 LNHDA, CDR2 SQIVND (reference sequence). The CDR3 is made up of 17 amino acids. The V and J ends lost 3 bases and 3 bases, in that order; junction bases with no gene match: 12.

This clone was detected only a few times. The chain employs TRBV7-2 and TRBJ2-3, with TRBD1 matching over 7 bases. The trim removed 5 bases at V and 4 bases at J, leaving 15 bases unmatched. This CDR3 region has 17 residues. CDR1 is SGHTA and CDR2 is FQGNSA in the germline V gene. The CDR3 loop is CASSPPGDRGAPDTQYF. CDR3 nucleotides: TGTGCCAGCAGCCCCCCAGGGGACAGAGGAGCCCCAGATACGCAGTATTTT.

This clone was found once. The CDR3 here is CASSRQGPTNQPQHF. CDR3 DNA: TGTGCCAGTAGTAGGCAGGGTCCCACGAATCAGCCCCAGCATTTT. The V and J genes are TRBV19 and TRBJ1-5; TRBD1 might be the D (5 bases). Germline CDR1 and CDR2: LNHDA and SQIVND (reference sequence). Trimming left V 4 bases short and J 4 bases short, with 14 bases between. This CDR3 has 15 amino acids.

This clone was picked up a small number of times. The chain is built from TRBV5-1 and TRBJ1-2; D is possibly TRBD1 (6 bases). The length of the CDR3 is 16 residues. Trimming removed 0 bases from V and 7 bases from J, with 19 bases in between. Germline V lookup: CDR1 SGHRS, CDR2 YFSETQ. The CDR3 DNA reads TGCGCCAGCAGCTTGGCCGACGGACAGTTTGTGGGTGGCTACACCTTC. It translates to CASSLADGQFVGGYTF.

The rearrangement links TRBV28 to TRBJ2-7; TRBD2 is a possible D gene (6 bases). V dropped 11 bases and J dropped 3 bases, with 20 bases sitting between them. The V gene's germline CDR1 is MDHEN and CDR2 SYDVKM. The CDR3 has 14 residues. CDR3 sequence reads: CAGGSGRFFYEQYF. CDR3 nucleotides: TGTGCCGGGGGGTCGGGGCGATTTTTCTACGAGCAGTACTTC.

This clone came up a few times. The chain couples TRBV5-5 to TRBJ2-7; D not resolved. Trimming removed 4 bases from V and 3 bases from J, with 8 bases in between. The germline V gene encodes CDR1 SGHKS and CDR2 YYEKEE (reference sequence). This CDR3 has 12 residues. The DNA of the CDR3 is TGTGCCAGCAGCCAGTCAATCTACGAGCAGTACTTC. Its translation: CASSQSIYEQYF.

This clone has a single count. The rearrangement links TRBV28 to TRBJ2-7; 8 positions match TRBD1. Germline CDR1 is MDHEN and CDR2 is SYDVKM. The length of the CDR3 is 14 residues. V lost 6 bases, J lost 3 bases, and 7 bases stayed unmatched. The CDR3 loop reads CASSRTGRGYEQYF. CDR3 in DNA: TGTGCCAGCAGCCGGACAGGGAGAGGCTACGAGCAGTACTTC. Drawing the rest from reference TRBV28 and TRBJ2-7, the complete variable domain is DVKVTQSSRYLVKRTGEKVFLECVQDMDHENMFWYRQDPGLGLRLIYFSYDVKMKEKGDIPEGYSVSREKKERFSLILESASTNQTSMYLCASSRTGRGYEQYFGPGTRLTVT.

The gene calls are TRBV7-2 and TRBJ2-3; D remains unclear. The CDR3 totals 13 residues. V gave up 6 bases and J gave up 0 bases, with 7 bases separating them. Germline assignment: CDR1 SGHTA and CDR2 FQGNSA. CDR3 nucleotide sequence: TGTGCCAGCAGGTGGCGGAGCACAGATACGCAGTATTTT. Amino acid sequence: CASRWRSTDTQYF.

The sample holds one count of this clone. The V and J genes are TRBV7-2 and TRBJ2-5; 10 bases are a match to TRBD2. Germline CDR1 reads SGHTA; CDR2 reads FQGNSA. The CDR3 consists of 14 residues. The junction had 4 bases not matched to a gene; V was cut back by 5 bases and J by 4 bases. The CDR3 region has the DNA TGTGCCAGCAGCGACAGACTAGCGGGAGAGACCCAGTACTTC. The encoded protein is CASSDRLAGETQYF.

V and J are TRBV19 and TRBJ2-1; no clear D. The V end lost 11 bases, the J end lost 9 bases, and 14 bases lay between the germline ends. The CDR3 contains 11 residues. Germline V gene data show CDR1 as LNHDA and CDR2 as SQIVND (reference sequence). The CDR3 sequence: CASRLASEQFF. CDR3 sequence (DNA): TGTGCCTCGAGACTGGCCAGTGAGCAGTTCTTC.

The chain recombines TRBV9 with TRBJ2-4; D uncertain. The CDR3 covers 14 residues. V was trimmed by 4 bases and J by 3 bases, leaving 11 bases between them. Germline V gene lookup returns CDR1 SGDLS and CDR2 YYNGEE. The CDR3 DNA reads TGTGCCAGCAGCCTTGCGGATGACAAAAACATTCAGTACTTC. Its translation is CASSLADDKNIQYF.

The chain couples TRBV7-6 to TRBJ2-7, with a possible D match to TRBD1 (5 bases). Germline-derived CDR1 and CDR2 are SGHVS and FNYEAQ. There are 14 residues in the CDR3. With 5 bases removed from V and 5 bases from J, the gap between germline ends came to 16 bases. CDR3 protein: CASSQIAGLDEQYF. In DNA, the CDR3 is TGTGCCAGCAGCCAAATTGCAGGGTTGGACGAGCAGTACTTC.

The chain uses TRBV10-3 and TRBJ2-3; possibly TRBD2 for D (5 bases). The CDR3 sequence is 14 residues long. Germline CDR1 reads ENHRY; CDR2 reads SYGVKD. V was trimmed by 5 bases and J by 2 bases, leaving 11 bases between them. The CDR3, as DNA: TGTGCCATCAGTCCCTCGGAGGACACAGATACGCAGTATTTT. Protein sequence: CAISPSEDTDTQYF.

The chain is built from TRBV19 and TRBJ1-3, with 7 nucleotides matching TRBD1. Germline V CDR1 and CDR2: LNHDA, SQIVND (reference sequence). V trimming: 5 bases; J trimming: 4 bases; junction bases outside the gene matches: 5. This CDR3 spans 14 amino acids. CDR3 sequence reads: CASSPTGIGNTIYF. CDR3 nucleotide sequence: TGTGCCAGTAGTCCGACAGGGATCGGAAACACCATATATTTT.

This clone was seen just once. The V and J genes are TRBV5-1 and TRBJ2-7, with D perhaps TRBD1 (6 bases). V lost 4 bases to trimming and J lost 2 bases, with 16 bases between them. Per the germline V gene, CDR1 is SGHRS and CDR2 is YFSETQ. This CDR3 has 15 residues. The CDR3 DNA is TGCGCCAGCAGCATAGGACAGCCTTTGACCTACGAGCAGTACTTC. This codes for CASSIGQPLTYEQYF.

The rearrangement joins TRBV30 to TRBJ2-7; TRBD2 aligns across 7 bases. V trimming: 0 bases; J trimming: 7 bases; junction bases outside the gene matches: 9. The CDR3 contains 14 residues. From germline, CDR1 is GTSNPN and CDR2 SVGIG (reference sequence). CDR3 nucleotide sequence: TGTGCCTGGAGTGTGGAGGCGGGGGTAACGGAGCAGTACTTC. This sequence encodes CAWSVEAGVTEQYF.

V gene TRBV19 combines with J gene TRBJ1-5; D is unclear. CDR1 LNHDA and CDR2 SQIVND come from the germline V gene (reference sequence). V lost 9 bases and J lost 12, with 15 bases in between. The CDR3 runs 11 residues. CDR3 amino acids: CASREGRLQHF. In DNA form, the CDR3 reads TGTGCCAGCAGAGAGGGTAGGCTCCAGCATTTT.

This clone was seen only once. The CDR3 DNA follows: TGTGCCAGCAGCTTAGGAGGGTGGGTGGCAGCTTTCTTT. This translates into CASSLGGWVAAFF. The genes are TRBV7-9 and TRBJ1-1; D is undetermined. The ends were cut back, 1 base at V and 10 bases at J, with 13 bases in the middle. CDR3 size: 13 residues. CDR1 is SEHNR, CDR2 FQNEAQ, per germline (reference sequence).

The gene calls are TRBV6-5 and TRBJ2-3; possible D gene TRBD1, 5 bases. The CDR3 runs to 14 residues. The V and J ends lost 2 bases and 0 bases respectively, with 6 bases between them. Germline V lookup: CDR1 MNHEY, CDR2 SVGAGI. This CDR3 reads CASSYPGSTDTQYF. CDR3 nucleotide sequence: TGTGCCAGCAGTTACCCAGGGAGCACAGATACGCAGTATTTT.

This chain links TRBV5-4 with TRBJ1-5, with D possibly TRBD1 on 6 matching bases. Trimming took 1 base from V and 5 from J, leaving 10 bases between them. The CDR3 has 14 amino acids. The V gene's germline CDR1 is SGHNT and CDR2 YYREEE (reference sequence). The CDR3 bases are TGTGCCAGCAGCTTGTCCAGGGGATATCAGCCCCAGCATTTT. It encodes CASSLSRGYQPQHF.